The rows below give T cell receptor beta chains drawn from one sample of a study of identical twins. A single record per CDR3 protein comes from TCRdb applying MiXCR to the 5' RACE reads. The data hold under 450,000 distinct CDR3 sequences, with roughly 20% observed a single time. The sequenced material came from naive T cells sorted from blood. These receptors were taken from a man aged 45-60 years in good health. CDR3s include the opening cysteine and the closing phenylalanine or tryptophan. The D gene is left open where the match is weak. The size of a clone is reported for some rows only, either as once, few or many, or as a class for expanded clones.

d_gene	v_gene	abundance	j_gene	CDR3nt	CDR3aa
NA	TRBV29-1	few	TRBJ2-7	TGCAGCGTTGTTGACAATACGGTCTACGAGCAGTACTTC	CSVVDNTVYEQYF
NA	TRBV5-1	few	TRBJ2-5	TGCGCCAGCAGCTTGTCCCCAACAGGGATGGGGGAGACCCAGTACTTC	CASSLSPTGMGETQYF
NA	TRBV6-2/TRBV6-3	NA	TRBJ1-2	TGTGCCAGCAGCCCCGGTAGGGGTAACTATGGCTACACCTTC	CASSPGRGNYGYTF
NA	TRBV6-5	few	TRBJ1-3	TGTGCCAGCAGAGCCCTGAACACCATATATTTT	CASRALNTIYF
NA	TRBV6-1	many	TRBJ2-3	TGTGCCAGCAGTGCCGGAAAGTGGGCAGATACGCAGTATTTT	CASSAGKWADTQYF
NA	TRBV29-1	many	TRBJ1-2	TGCAGCGTTCTGACACCAGCGTCCTATGGCTACACCTTC	CSVLTPASYGYTF
TRBD2	TRBV28	many	TRBJ2-3	TGTGCCAGCAGTTTATCAGAGGGACTAGCGGGGGGTGGTACGCAGTATTTT	CASSLSEGLAGGGTQYF
NA	TRBV5-1	NA	TRBJ2-3	TGCGCCAGCAGCTCAAATGACGGAAATACGCAGTATTTT	CASSSNDGNTQYF
NA	TRBV12-3/TRBV12-4	few	TRBJ2-3	TGTGCCAGCAGTTTAGGAAGGGGGGGGAGCACAGATACGCAGTATTTT	CASSLGRGGSTDTQYF
TRBD2	TRBV7-2	few	TRBJ2-7	TGTGCCAGCAAAAGGACTAGCGGGGACTACGAGCAGTACTTC	CASKRTSGDYEQYF
TRBD2	TRBV6-1	many	TRBJ2-1	TGTGCCAGCAGGGGGTACGGACTAGCGGGAGGCCCCTCCTACAATGAGCAGTTCTTC	CASRGYGLAGGPSYNEQFF
NA	TRBV29-1	few	TRBJ2-3	TGCAGCTCAAAAGGCAGGAGCACAGATACGCAGTATTTT	CSSKGRSTDTQYF
TRBD2	TRBV3-1	many	TRBJ2-1	TGTGCCAGCGAGGCGGGAGGAGGGCTGACTAATGAGCAGTTCTTC	CASEAGGGLTNEQFF
NA	TRBV6-2/TRBV6-3	NA	TRBJ2-4	TGTGCCAGCAGTCCAGGGCTTTCCAAAAACATTCAGTACTTC	CASSPGLSKNIQYF
NA	TRBV27	NA	TRBJ2-1	TGTGCCAGCAGTACGCTTGGGGTACTAGCCGCCAATGAGCAGTTCTTC	CASSTLGVLAANEQFF
NA	TRBV6-2/TRBV6-3	NA	TRBJ1-5	TGTGCCAGCAGAAATCAGGGGTTTGGCAATCAGCCCCAGCATTTT	CASRNQGFGNQPQHF
NA	TRBV20-1	many	TRBJ2-7	TGCAGTGCTAGGGGCAGGGTCCACGAGCAGTACTTC	CSARGRVHEQYF
NA	TRBV20-1	NA	TRBJ2-3	TGCAGTGCTAGAGATCTTGGGGGGAGGGGGATATCTGGAGATACGCAGTATTTT	CSARDLGGRGISGDTQYF
TRBD2	TRBV11-2	many	TRBJ2-1	TGTGCCAGCAGCATATTACTAGCGGGACCTAAAGGGGAGCAGTTCTTC	CASSILLAGPKGEQFF
NA	TRBV20-1	few	TRBJ2-3	TGCAGTGCTAGAGATTCGACGGATCGCCCCGATACGCAGTATTTT	CSARDSTDRPDTQYF
NA	TRBV11-2	NA	TRBJ2-2	TGTGCCAGCAGGCCAGATACCGGGGAGCTGTTTTTT	CASRPDTGELFF
TRBD2	TRBV5-1	many	TRBJ2-5	TGCGCCAGCAGCAACATAGCGGGGGGAGCGGAGACCCAGTACTTC	CASSNIAGGAETQYF
TRBD2	TRBV7-2	NA	TRBJ2-7	TGTGCCAGCAGAACAGCGGGATCTAACGAGCAGTACTTC	CASRTAGSNEQYF
TRBD1	TRBV5-1	many	TRBJ2-7	TGCGCCAGCAGCTTGGACCCAGGGGGTGGAGGCGAGCAGTACTTC	CASSLDPGGGGEQYF
NA	TRBV5-1	NA	TRBJ1-1	TGCGCCAGCAGCTTGGGGGGCAAGAGCACTGAAGCTTTCTTT	CASSLGGKSTEAFF
NA	TRBV6-5	few	TRBJ1-3	TGTGCCAGCAGTCCAACGGGAAACACCATATATTTT	CASSPTGNTIYF
TRBD2	TRBV7-6	NA	TRBJ2-3	TGTGCCAGCAGCCGCACTAGCGGGGGAAATACGCAGTATTTT	CASSRTSGGNTQYF
TRBD1	TRBV4-3	NA	TRBJ1-2	TGCGCCAGCAGCCAAGATCGGGATGCGGGACAGTTCTATGGCTACACCTTC	CASSQDRDAGQFYGYTF
TRBD1	TRBV7-2	many	TRBJ1-4	TGTGCCAGCAGCTTAAAACAGGGGGCTTTTGAAAAACTGTTTTTT	CASSLKQGAFEKLFF
TRBD2	TRBV7-2	NA	TRBJ2-7	TGTGCCAGCAGCACTAGCGGGAGCGCCTACGAGCAGTACTTC	CASSTSGSAYEQYF
TRBD2	TRBV4-1	NA	TRBJ2-7	TGCGCCAGCAGCCTTCGTGATACTAGCGGGGGGCAACCCTACGAGCAGTACTTC	CASSLRDTSGGQPYEQYF
NA	TRBV7-6	many	TRBJ2-2	TGTGCCAGCAGCTTTGAGGCAGGGCGGGTCGACACCGGGGAGCTGTTTTTT	CASSFEAGRVDTGELFF
TRBD1	TRBV20-1	many	TRBJ2-7	TGCAGTGCTAGGTCGGGACAGGGGGCGGGCTACGAGCAGTACTTC	CSARSGQGAGYEQYF
NA	TRBV7-8	NA	TRBJ2-7	TGTGCCAGCAGCTTAGCGCAGGGCCACGAGCAGTACTTC	CASSLAQGHEQYF
NA	TRBV10-2	few	TRBJ1-1	TGCGCCAGCAGTGACAGGGGAAGCACTGAAGCTTTCTTT	CASSDRGSTEAFF
NA	TRBV24-1	few	TRBJ2-5	TGTGCCACCAGTGACGCCAGTCCCCGTTCCCAAGAGACCCAGTACTTC	CATSDASPRSQETQYF
NA	TRBV14	NA	TRBJ1-6	TGTGCCAGCAGCCAAGGTCGTTTTGGGCCTCCCCTCCACTTT	CASSQGRFGPPLHF
NA	TRBV12-3/TRBV12-4	NA	TRBJ1-2	TGTGCCAGCAGTTCCGGAGATGGCTACACCTTC	CASSSGDGYTF
TRBD1	TRBV7-8	NA	TRBJ2-2	TGTGCCAGCAGCTACCCGGGACAGGGGAACACCGGGGAGCTGTTTTTT	CASSYPGQGNTGELFF
NA	TRBV28	NA	TRBJ1-6	TGTGCCAGCAACACTCCTAAGGATTATAATTCACCCCTCCACTTT	CASNTPKDYNSPLHF
NA	TRBV7-8	NA	TRBJ2-2	TGTGCCAGCAGCTTAGGGGGCAGGGGGGTCACCGGGGAGCTGTTTTTT	CASSLGGRGVTGELFF
NA	TRBV20-1	many	TRBJ2-1	TGCAGTGAGGGCAGGGCGTTTTCTGGCGAGCAGTTCTTC	CSEGRAFSGEQFF
NA	TRBV3-1	many	TRBJ2-3	TGTGCCAGCAGCCAAAGAGCGGGCGGGACAGATACGCAGTATTTT	CASSQRAGGTDTQYF
TRBD2	TRBV15	NA	TRBJ2-5	TGTGCCACCAGCCGGGGACTAGCGGACCAAGAGACCCAGTACTTC	CATSRGLADQETQYF
NA	TRBV28	NA	TRBJ1-2	TGTGCCAGCGGCACCTCCGGACAGCCTTACTATGGCTACACCTTC	CASGTSGQPYYGYTF
NA	TRBV27	NA	TRBJ1-2	TGTGCCAGCAGTTCTCAAGAGAGGGGGTATGGCTACACCTTC	CASSSQERGYGYTF
NA	TRBV4-3	few	TRBJ1-1	TGCGCCAGCAGCCACTCCACACAGGTCGGCACTGAAGCTTTCTTT	CASSHSTQVGTEAFF
TRBD2	TRBV20-1	NA	TRBJ2-7	TGCAGTACAACAACCCCGGGGAGGGACGAGCAGTACTTC	CSTTTPGRDEQYF